The sequence of this TCR beta chain was determined in a study of blood T cell repertoires in COVID-19. At the level of the study: There were acute and convalescent COVID-19 samples, and they came from the United States, Italy and Spain. The cDNA or gDNA used as material had been derived from T cells, B-cell-depleted T cells, or PBMCs.

Authors' analysis steps: Cell counts per sample came from amplifying reference gene primers. Clones were sequenced by immunoSEQ multiplex PCR, and TCRdb holds only the in-frame ones, with some missing. V, J and clone size derive from that table, while D and trimming were established from the DNA sequence. In the table there are 350,000 or so clones, more than 70% of which are singletons. Specimen: peripheral blood. The TCR was taken from a man aged 25-40 years with active or convalescent COVID-19.

The CDR3 loop reads CATYSTGTASSYEQYF. The CDR3 bases are TGTGCCACCTACTCCACCGGGACAGCCTCCTCCTACGAGCAGTACTTC. The rearrangement uses TRBV24-1 and TRBJ2-7, with TRBD1 matching 7 bases. This CDR3 has 16 amino acids. Germline CDR1 is KGHDR and CDR2 is SFDVKD. V shed 9 bases and J 0 bases; nucleotides not matched to a gene: 13.